This passage covers 24 T cell receptor beta chains from one sample sequenced in a study of blood T cells in healthy people across ages. Then a second PCR, running about 7 to 11 cycles, was carried out with a sample-barcoded 5' primer and a J-beta primer mix. Using its own MiXCR run on the 5' RACE reads, TCRdb lists one record per CDR3 protein. The table includes roughly 2 million distinct CDR3 sequences, around 50% detected once. The sequenced sample was blood. These receptor sequences come from a woman aged 40 to 49 in good health.

The V and J genes are TRBV7-9 and TRBJ2-5; the D is unclear. V lost 8 bases and J lost 2, with 15 bases in between. The V gene's germline CDR1 is SEHNR and CDR2 FQNEAQ (reference sequence). The CDR3 consists of 14 residues. The CDR3 here is CASQVAVRQETQYF. CDR3 nucleotides: TGTGCCAGCCAGGTCGCCGTTCGACAAGAGACCCAGTACTTC. The full variable domain, its missing parts supplied by reference TRBV7-9 and TRBJ2-5, is DTGVSQNPRHKITKRGQNVTFRCDPISEHNRLYWYRQTLGQGPEFLTYFQNEAQLEKSRLLSDRFSAERPKGSFSTLEIQRTEQGDSAMYLCASQVAVRQETQYFGPGTRLLVL.

The chain links TRBV5-1 to TRBJ1-1; D is ambiguous. The CDR3 sequence is 15 residues long. V was clipped by 6 bases and J by 0 bases, with 15 bases between them. Germline V CDR1 and CDR2: SGHRS, YFSETQ. The CDR3: CASTNAGGLNTEAFF. The CDR3 bases are TGCGCCAGCACCAATGCGGGAGGGCTGAACACTGAAGCTTTCTTT. Full variable domain (outside the CDR3, taken from reference TRBV5-1 and TRBJ1-1): KAGVTQTPRYLIKTRGQQVTLSCSPISGHRSVSWYQQTPGQGLQFLFEYFSETQRNKGNFPGRFSGRQFSNSRSEMNVSTLELGDSALYLCASTNAGGLNTEAFFGQGTRLTVV.

This chain connects TRBV5-1 to TRBJ2-1; the D gene is possibly TRBD1 (6 bases). The CDR3 spans 14 residues. From germline, CDR1 is SGHRS and CDR2 YFSETQ. The V end lost 4 bases, the J end lost 4 bases, and 12 bases lay between the germline ends. In nucleotides, the CDR3 is TGCGCCAGCAGCCACGGGACACCTTACAATGAGCAGTTCTTC. Translating gives CASSHGTPYNEQFF.

V gene TRBV6-5 combines with J gene TRBJ2-1; the D is unclear. The V gene lost 0 bases and the J gene lost 8 bases, with 8 bases spanning the gap. The CDR3 consists of 13 residues. CDR1 and CDR2 (germline): MNHEY, SVGAGI. The CDR3 DNA reads TGTGCCAGCAGTTACTCGATATCGGATGAGCAGTTCTTC. It specifies CASSYSISDEQFF.

The chain carries TRBV7-9 and TRBJ1-1; possibly TRBD1 for D (5 bases). With 6 bases removed from V and 4 bases from J, the gap between germline ends came to 15 bases. This CDR3 spans 14 amino acids. The germline V gene encodes CDR1 SEHNR and CDR2 FQNEAQ (reference sequence). CDR3 bases: TGTGCCAGCAGGGCCGCGGGGGACGGCACTGAAGCTTTCTTT. Protein sequence: CASRAAGDGTEAFF.

The chain couples TRBV5-4 to TRBJ2-5, with D unclear. In germline, CDR1 is SGHNT, CDR2 YYREEE (reference sequence). The CDR3 contains 13 residues. V gave up 8 bases and J gave up 3 bases, with 14 bases separating them. The CDR3 protein is CASKPPGEETQYF. As DNA, the CDR3 is TGTGCCAGTAAACCCCCGGGTGAAGAGACCCAGTACTTC.

The chain combines TRBV5-1 with TRBJ2-3; possibly TRBD2 for D (5 bases). CDR1 and CDR2 (germline): SGHRS, YFSETQ. This CDR3 has 14 amino acids. V was clipped by 3 bases and J by 4 bases, with 12 bases between them. In DNA form, the CDR3 reads TGCGCCAGCAGCTGGGTAGAGGAGGCAGATACGCAGTATTTT. As protein: CASSWVEEADTQYF. The full variable domain, completed using reference TRBV5-1 and TRBJ2-3, is KAGVTQTPRYLIKTRGQQVTLSCSPISGHRSVSWYQQTPGQGLQFLFEYFSETQRNKGNFPGRFSGRQFSNSRSEMNVSTLELGDSALYLCASSWVEEADTQYFGPGTRLTVL.

The chain couples TRBV12-3 or TRBV12-4 to TRBJ2-3; D not certain. Trimming took 3 bases from V and 8 from J, leaving 12 bases between them. The CDR3 has 13 residues. As DNA, the CDR3 is TGTGCCAGCAGTTTCCTAGGTAGAGGTACGCAGTATTTT. Amino acid sequence: CASSFLGRGTQYF.

The genes are TRBV7-9 and TRBJ2-5; TRBD1 is a possible D gene (6 bases). The CDR3 is 15 amino acids. Germline assignment: CDR1 SEHNR and CDR2 FQNEAQ (reference sequence). V was cut by 5 bases and J by 4 bases, with 17 bases left in between. As DNA, the CDR3 is TGTGCCAGCAGCGTATACAGGGAGTCGCGAGAGACCCAGTACTTC. Translation gives CASSVYRESRETQYF.

The genes are TRBV6-5 and TRBJ2-5; TRBD1 is a possible D gene (6 bases). V lost 5 bases to trimming and J lost 5 bases, with 18 bases between them. This CDR3 spans 15 amino acids. The germline CDR1 and CDR2 sequences are MNHEY and SVGAGI. The CDR3 spells CASSRTGLTRETQYF. CDR3 DNA: TGTGCCAGCAGTCGAACAGGGTTAACGAGGGAGACCCAGTACTTC.

The gene calls are TRBV10-3 and TRBJ1-4, with D possibly being TRBD1 (6 bases). Germline CDR1 and CDR2: ENHRY and SYGVKD. CDR3 size: 14 residues. V was clipped by 3 bases and J by 3 bases, with 8 bases between them. The CDR3 loop reads CAISDQGSNEKLFF. DNA for the CDR3: TGTGCCATCAGTGACCAGGGGTCTAATGAAAAACTGTTTTTT.

The chain recombines TRBV15 with TRBJ1-1; 10 bases line up with TRBD1. Trimming at V came to 1 base and at J to 5 bases, leaving 7 bases not matched to a gene. The CDR3 runs 16 residues. CDR1 and CDR2 (germline): LNHNV, YYDKDF (reference sequence). The CDR3 spells CATSRVVGTGETEAFF. In DNA form, the CDR3 reads TGTGCCACCAGCAGAGTCGTTGGGACAGGGGAAACTGAAGCTTTCTTT.

Notes on this clonotype: The junction does not match germline at one end; this may be a read error. CDR3 region: CASSLDGGRYEQHF. DNA for the CDR3: TGTGCCAGCAGCTTAGACGGGGGGCGATACGAGCAGCACTTC. The genes are TRBV7-2 and TRBJ2-7; a possible D gene is TRBD2 (7 bases). The CDR3 sequence is 14 residues long. The germline gives CDR1 SGHTA, CDR2 FQGNSA.

This sequence joins TRBV9 and TRBJ1-1; D remains unclear. The CDR3 is 15 amino acids. CDR1 is SGDLS and CDR2 is YYNGEE in the germline V gene. Trimming took 1 base from V and 4 from J, leaving 14 bases between them. CDR3 coding DNA: TGTGCCAGCAGCGTAACCCCCGAAATACTCACTGAAGCTTTCTTT. It yields the protein CASSVTPEILTEAFF.

Points on this clonotype: The junction shows a germline mismatch at one end, possibly a read error. V gene TRBV7-7 combines with J gene TRBJ2-1, with 8 nucleotides matching TRBD2. CDR3 size: 15 residues. The germline CDR1 and CDR2 sequences are SSHAT and FNYEAQ (reference sequence). Here the CDR3 DNA reads TGTGCTAGCAGTCAGAGCGGGGGACTACCAAATGAGCAGTTCTTC. It codes for CASSQSGGLPNEQFF.

The chain uses TRBV4-3 and TRBJ1-2; D call uncertain. The V end was cut by 1 base, the J end by 1 base, with 10 bases between. Germline CDR1 LGHNA, CDR2 YSLEER. There are 15 residues in the CDR3. CDR3 nucleotides: TGCGCCAGCAGCCAAGGACGGACGTTTAACTATGGCTACACCTTC. It is translated as CASSQGRTFNYGYTF.

J is TRBJ2-3 and V is TRBV4-2, with 9 bases identical to TRBD1. This CDR3 is built from 16 residues. Germline CDR1 and CDR2: LGHNA and YNFKEQ. The ends lost 4 bases at V and 4 bases at J; junction bases unmatched: 9. The CDR3 spells CASSPQGQGGSDTQYF. The CDR3, as DNA: TGTGCCAGCAGCCCTCAGGGACAGGGCGGGTCAGATACGCAGTATTTT.

This clonotype was recorded a few times. The V call is TRBV5-1, the J call TRBJ2-3, with a tentative D call TRBD1 (5 bases). With 0 bases removed from V and 2 bases from J, the gap between germline ends came to 10 bases. The CDR3 consists of 15 residues. The germline V gene encodes CDR1 SGHRS and CDR2 YFSETQ. In DNA form, the CDR3 reads TGCGCCAGCAGCTTGGTTCTAGGGGTCACAGATACGCAGTATTTT. Translating it yields CASSLVLGVTDTQYF.

This clonotype occurred many times. An end of the junction differs from the germline gene, which may be a read error. The chain recombines TRBV5-1 with TRBJ2-3; D might be TRBD1 or TRBD2, each matching 5 bases. CDR3 length equals 12 residues. CDR1 and CDR2 (germline): SGHRS, YFSETQ. CDR3 DNA sequence: TGTGCCAGCAGCTTAGAGGGGGATACGCAGTATTTT. Encoded protein: CASSLEGDTQYF.

The chain couples TRBV4-1 to TRBJ2-6; D ambiguous. This CDR3 comprises 17 residues. Germline values: CDR1 MGHRA, CDR2 YSYEKL. Trimming left V 2 bases short and J 0 bases short, with 11 bases between. The CDR3 spells CASSQLPRPSGANVLTF. Here the CDR3 DNA reads TGCGCCAGCAGCCAACTGCCCAGACCCTCTGGGGCCAACGTCCTGACTTTC.

CDR3 region: CSAGAGRDNSPLHF. CDR3 DNA: TGCAGTGCCGGAGCAGGGAGGGATAATTCACCCCTCCACTTT. This sequence joins TRBV20-1 and TRBJ1-6, with TRBD1 as a possible D gene (5 bases). CDR3 length equals 14 residues. Germline V gives CDR1 DFQATT, CDR2 SNEGSKA (reference sequence). Trimming took 6 bases from V and 5 from J, leaving 14 bases between them.

The chain has TRBV20-1 and TRBJ2-3; D gene unclear. V lost 3 bases and J lost 2, with 12 bases in between. The CDR3 has 14 residues. Germline CDR1 and CDR2: DFQATT and SNEGSKA (reference sequence). The DNA of the CDR3 is TGCAGTGCTAGTCTGGAACAGAACACAGATACGCAGTATTTT. Encoded protein: CSASLEQNTDTQYF.

J is TRBJ2-5 and V is TRBV28; 7 nucleotides align to TRBD2. V lost 3 bases to trimming and J lost 4 bases; unmatched junction nucleotides: 8. The CDR3 spans 15 residues. The germline V gene has CDR1 MDHEN and CDR2 SYDVKM. The DNA of the CDR3 is TGTGCCAGCAGTTTTGAAGCGGGGTTAGGAGAGACCCAGTACTTC. Encoded protein: CASSFEAGLGETQYF.

This clonotype appeared a few times. The genes are TRBV12-3 or TRBV12-4 and TRBJ2-1; D is unclear. The CDR3 is made up of 15 amino acids. Trimming cost V 7 bases and J 1 base, with 14 bases left between them. CDR3: CASNLQERSYNEQFF. Here the CDR3 DNA reads TGTGCCAGCAACTTGCAGGAAAGGTCCTACAATGAGCAGTTCTTC.